The source of this TCR beta chain is a study of CD4 and CD8 cells across lung adenocarcinoma regions. MiXCR, applied by TCRdb to the PCR reads, yields one record per CDR3 protein. The data show approximately 14,000 distinct CDR3 sequences, with 35% to 55% seen just once and 17% held by the top ten. Samples came from patients with localized non-small cell lung adenocarcinoma. V was shortened by 3 bases and J by 3 bases, with 10 bases between the two germline ends. There are 14 residues in the CDR3. Germline V gene sequence: CDR1 MNHEY, CDR2 SMNVEV (reference sequence). Sample share makes this clonotype medium-sized.

The sequenced material came from CD4+ T cells from the center of a lung tumor. The V gene is TRBV27, the J gene TRBJ2-3; no clear D gene. The sequence came from a male donor with lung adenocarcinoma. The CD4 and CD8 labels of this study may be unreliable. The CDR3 coding sequence is TGTGCCAGCAGTTTCTTAACAGCAACAGATACGCAGTATTTT. As protein: CASSFLTATDTQYF.